One sample yielded the 5 T cell receptor beta chains listed below, sequenced in a study of blood T cells in healthy people across ages. Next came a second PCR, run for about 6 to 12 cycles, which used a sample-barcoded 5' primer along with a J-beta primer mix. TCRdb called the 5' RACE reads again in MiXCR, with one record for every CDR3 protein. This table holds 550,000 to 750,000 distinct CDR3 sequences, under 25% found once. Sample: blood. The receptors were gathered from a man in his 70s in good health.

The J gene is TRBJ2-1, the V gene TRBV3-1; the match to TRBD2 covers 7 bases. This CDR3 region has 17 residues. Germline V CDR1 and CDR2: LGHDT, YNNKEL (reference sequence). V dropped 0 bases and J dropped 16; count of bases not matched to a gene: 21. Here the CDR3 DNA reads TGTGCCAGCAGCCAAGATTCAGAACTAGCGTCTAGATCAAGGGTTTTCTTC. As protein: CASSQDSELASRSRVFF.

This clonotype was picked up one time. The rearrangement joins TRBV5-1 to TRBJ1-3, with D tentatively TRBD1 (5 bases). CDR1 is SGHRS, CDR2 YFSETQ, per germline. The V end lost 4 bases, the J end lost 0 bases, and 14 bases lay between the germline ends. This CDR3 contains 16 residues. CDR3 sequence reads: CASSNPGTLSGNTIYF. DNA for the CDR3: TGCGCCAGCAGCAATCCCGGGACCCTCTCTGGAAACACCATATATTTT. Based on the CDR3 plus reference TRBV5-1 and TRBJ1-3, the full variable domain is KAGVTQTPRYLIKTRGQQVTLSCSPISGHRSVSWYQQTPGQGLQFLFEYFSETQRNKGNFPGRFSGRQFSNSRSEMNVSTLELGDSALYLCASSNPGTLSGNTIYFGEGSWLTVV.

The table lists this clonotype with a few counts. This chain links TRBV25-1 with TRBJ1-2, with 8 positions matching TRBD1. Germline CDR1 reads MGHDK; CDR2 reads SYGVNS. V shed 5 bases, J shed 2 bases, and the junction held 4 bases outside the gene matches. This CDR3 contains 14 residues. The CDR3, as DNA: TGTGCCAGCAGTAGGACAGGGACGAACTATGGCTACACCTTC. It translates to CASSRTGTNYGYTF.

This clonotype was recorded many times. The chain uses TRBV4-3 and TRBJ2-6; D is unresolved. Germline CDR1 is LGHNA and CDR2 is YSLEER. The CDR3 loop spans 16 amino acids. Trimming shortened V by 1 base and J by 0 bases, and 7 bases separated the two germline ends. DNA for the CDR3: TGCGCCAGCAGCCAAGGAGCACGCTCTGGGGCCAACGTCCTGACTTTC. Encoded protein: CASSQGARSGANVLTF.

This clonotype was observed a handful of times. One junction end disagrees with the germline gene, perhaps due to a read error. The rearrangement uses TRBV18 and TRBJ1-1; 9 positions match TRBD1. The germline CDR1 and CDR2 sequences are KGHSH and LQKENI. This CDR3 has 16 amino acids. In DNA form, the CDR3 reads TGTGCCAGCTCACCACCGGGACAGGGAATGAACACTGGAGCTTTCTTT. It yields the protein CASSPPGQGMNTGAFF.